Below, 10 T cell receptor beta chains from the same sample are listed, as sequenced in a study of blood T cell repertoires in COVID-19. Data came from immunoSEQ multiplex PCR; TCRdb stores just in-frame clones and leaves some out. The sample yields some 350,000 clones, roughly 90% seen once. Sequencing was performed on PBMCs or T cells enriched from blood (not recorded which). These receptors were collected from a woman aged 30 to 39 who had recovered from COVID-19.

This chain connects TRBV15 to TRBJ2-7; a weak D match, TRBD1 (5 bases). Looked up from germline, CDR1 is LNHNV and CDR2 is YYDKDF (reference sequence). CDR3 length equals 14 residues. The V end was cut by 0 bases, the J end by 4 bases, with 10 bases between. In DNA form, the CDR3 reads TGTGCCACCAGCAGAGATCAGGGCTTATACGAGCAGTACTTC. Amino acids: CATSRDQGLYEQYF.

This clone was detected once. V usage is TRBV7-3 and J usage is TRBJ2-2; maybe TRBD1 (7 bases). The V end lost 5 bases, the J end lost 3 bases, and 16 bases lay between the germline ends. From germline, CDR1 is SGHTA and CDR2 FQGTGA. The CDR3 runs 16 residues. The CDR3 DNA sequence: TGTGCCAGCAGCCCCGGGGGCAGGGGGGACACCGGGGAGCTGTTTTTT. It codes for CASSPGGRGDTGELFF.

The CDR3: CASSPRTSGRSLGNEQFF. DNA of the CDR3: TGCGCCAGCAGCCCCCGGACTAGCGGGAGGTCCTTAGGCAATGAGCAGTTCTTC. This chain connects TRBV5-1 to TRBJ2-1, with TRBD2 matching 14 bases. From germline, CDR1 is SGHRS and CDR2 YFSETQ. The V and J ends lost 4 bases and 6 bases, in that order; junction bases with no gene match: 12. The CDR3 has 18 residues. The full variable domain, completed using reference TRBV5-1 and TRBJ2-1, is KAGVTQTPRYLIKTRGQQVTLSCSPISGHRSVSWYQQTPGQGLQFLFEYFSETQRNKGNFPGRFSGRQFSNSRSEMNVSTLELGDSALYLCASSPRTSGRSLGNEQFFGPGTRLTVL.

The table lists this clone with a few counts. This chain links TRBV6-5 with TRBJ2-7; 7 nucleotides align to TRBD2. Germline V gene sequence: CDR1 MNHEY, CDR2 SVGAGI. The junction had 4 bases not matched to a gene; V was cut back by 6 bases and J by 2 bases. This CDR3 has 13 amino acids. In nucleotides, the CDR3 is TGTGCCAGCAGGCTAGCGGAAGCCTACGAGCAGTACTTC. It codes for CASRLAEAYEQYF.

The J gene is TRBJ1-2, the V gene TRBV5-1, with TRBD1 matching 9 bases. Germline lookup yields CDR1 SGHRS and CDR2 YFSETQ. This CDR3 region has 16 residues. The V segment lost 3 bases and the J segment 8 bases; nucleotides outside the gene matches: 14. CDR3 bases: TGCGCCAGCAGCTGGGGTGGGACAGGGAGTAAGGACGGCTACACCTTC. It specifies CASSWGGTGSKDGYTF. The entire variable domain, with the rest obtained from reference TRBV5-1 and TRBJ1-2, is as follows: KAGVTQTPRYLIKTRGQQVTLSCSPISGHRSVSWYQQTPGQGLQFLFEYFSETQRNKGNFPGRFSGRQFSNSRSEMNVSTLELGDSALYLCASSWGGTGSKDGYTFGSGTRLTVV.

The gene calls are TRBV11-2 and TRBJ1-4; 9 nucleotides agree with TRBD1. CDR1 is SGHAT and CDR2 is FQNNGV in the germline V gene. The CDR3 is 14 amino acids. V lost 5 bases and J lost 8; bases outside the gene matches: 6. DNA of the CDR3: TGTGCCAGCAGCGTGGGACAGGGATACGAAAAACTGTTTTTT. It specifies CASSVGQGYEKLFF.

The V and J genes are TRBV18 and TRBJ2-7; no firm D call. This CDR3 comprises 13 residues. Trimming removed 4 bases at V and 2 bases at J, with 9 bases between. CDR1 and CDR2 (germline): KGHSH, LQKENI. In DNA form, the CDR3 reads TGTGCCAGCTCACGAGAAGAGCCCTACGAGCAGTACTTC. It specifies CASSREEPYEQYF.

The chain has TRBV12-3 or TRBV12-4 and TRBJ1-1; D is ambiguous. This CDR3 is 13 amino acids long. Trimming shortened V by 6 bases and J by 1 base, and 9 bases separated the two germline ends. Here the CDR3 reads CASRASGNTEAFF. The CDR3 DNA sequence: TGTGCCAGCAGAGCTTCAGGGAACACTGAAGCTTTCTTT.

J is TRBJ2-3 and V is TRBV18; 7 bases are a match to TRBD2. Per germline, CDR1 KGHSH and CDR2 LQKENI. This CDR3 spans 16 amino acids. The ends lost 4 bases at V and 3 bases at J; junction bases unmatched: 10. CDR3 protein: CASSLTSAFATDTQYF. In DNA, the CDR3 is TGTGCCAGCTCACTAACTAGCGCTTTCGCAACAGATACGCAGTATTTT.

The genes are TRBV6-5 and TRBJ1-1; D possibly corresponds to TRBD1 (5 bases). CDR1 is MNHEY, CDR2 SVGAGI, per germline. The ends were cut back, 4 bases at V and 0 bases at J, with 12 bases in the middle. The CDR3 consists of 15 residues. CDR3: CASSSWGGVNTEAFF. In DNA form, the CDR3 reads TGTGCCAGCAGTTCGTGGGGAGGGGTGAACACTGAAGCTTTCTTT.